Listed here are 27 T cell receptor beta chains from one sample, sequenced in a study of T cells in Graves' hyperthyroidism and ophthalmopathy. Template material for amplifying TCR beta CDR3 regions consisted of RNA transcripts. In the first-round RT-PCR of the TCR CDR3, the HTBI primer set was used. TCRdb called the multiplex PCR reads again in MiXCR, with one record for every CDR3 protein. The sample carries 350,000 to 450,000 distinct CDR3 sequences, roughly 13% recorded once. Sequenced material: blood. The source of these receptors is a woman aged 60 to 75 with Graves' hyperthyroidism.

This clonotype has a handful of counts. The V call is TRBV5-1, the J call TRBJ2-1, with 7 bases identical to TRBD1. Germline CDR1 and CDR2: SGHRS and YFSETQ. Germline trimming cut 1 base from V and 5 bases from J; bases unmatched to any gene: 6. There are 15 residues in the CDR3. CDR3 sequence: CASSLLQGRNNEQFF. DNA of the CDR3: TGCGCCAGCAGCTTGCTACAGGGGAGAAACAATGAGCAGTTCTTC.

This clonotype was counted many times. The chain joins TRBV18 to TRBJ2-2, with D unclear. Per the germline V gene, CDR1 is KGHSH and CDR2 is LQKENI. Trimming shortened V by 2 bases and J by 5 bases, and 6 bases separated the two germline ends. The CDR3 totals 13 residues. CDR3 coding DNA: TGTGCCAGCTCACCATACGATACCGGGGAGCTGTTTTTT. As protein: CASSPYDTGELFF.

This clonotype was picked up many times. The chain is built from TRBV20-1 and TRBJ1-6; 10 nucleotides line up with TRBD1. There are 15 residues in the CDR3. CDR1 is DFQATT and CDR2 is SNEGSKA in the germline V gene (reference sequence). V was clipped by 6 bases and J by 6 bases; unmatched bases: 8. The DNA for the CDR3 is TGCAGTGCAGCCGGGACAGGGGACGTTAATTCACCCCTCCACTTT. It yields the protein CSAAGTGDVNSPLHF.

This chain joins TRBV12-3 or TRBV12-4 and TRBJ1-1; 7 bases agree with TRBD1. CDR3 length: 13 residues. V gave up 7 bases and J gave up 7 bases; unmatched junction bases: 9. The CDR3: CASTRDRLFEAFF. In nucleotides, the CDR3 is TGTGCCAGCACTCGGGACAGACTATTTGAAGCTTTCTTT.

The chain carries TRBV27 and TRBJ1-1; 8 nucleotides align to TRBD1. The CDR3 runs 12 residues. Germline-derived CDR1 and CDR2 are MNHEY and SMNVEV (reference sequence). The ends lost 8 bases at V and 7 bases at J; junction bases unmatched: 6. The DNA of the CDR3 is TGTGCCAGCCAACAGGGGGGTCATGAAGCTTTCTTT. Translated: CASQQGGHEAFF.

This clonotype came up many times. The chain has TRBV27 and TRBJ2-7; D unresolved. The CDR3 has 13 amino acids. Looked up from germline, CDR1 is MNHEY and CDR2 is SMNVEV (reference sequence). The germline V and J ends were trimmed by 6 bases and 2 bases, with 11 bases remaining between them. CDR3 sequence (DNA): TGTGCCAGCAGATCTCATGGGCCCTACGAGCAGTACTTC. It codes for CASRSHGPYEQYF.

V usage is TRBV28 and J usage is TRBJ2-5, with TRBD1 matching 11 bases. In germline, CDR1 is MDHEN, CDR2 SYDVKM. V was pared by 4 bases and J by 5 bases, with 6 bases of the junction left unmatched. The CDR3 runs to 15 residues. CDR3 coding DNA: TGTGCCAGCAGTTCCGGACAGGGGGCTAAGGAGACCCAGTACTTC. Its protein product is CASSSGQGAKETQYF. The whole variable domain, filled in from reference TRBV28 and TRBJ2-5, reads DVKVTQSSRYLVKRTGEKVFLECVQDMDHENMFWYRQDPGLGLRLIYFSYDVKMKEKGDIPEGYSVSREKKERFSLILESASTNQTSMYLCASSSGQGAKETQYFGPGTRLLVL.

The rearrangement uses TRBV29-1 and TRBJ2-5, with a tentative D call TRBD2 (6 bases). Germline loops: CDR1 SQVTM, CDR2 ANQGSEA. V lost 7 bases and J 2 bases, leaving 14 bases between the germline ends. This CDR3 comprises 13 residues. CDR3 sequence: CSAIRDLQETQYF. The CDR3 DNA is TGCAGCGCGATCCGGGACTTACAAGAGACCCAGTACTTC.

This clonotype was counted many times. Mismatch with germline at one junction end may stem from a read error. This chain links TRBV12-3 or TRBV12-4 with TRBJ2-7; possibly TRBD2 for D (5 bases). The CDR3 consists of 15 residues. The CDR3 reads CASSLALGDLNEQYF. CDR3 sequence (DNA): TGTGCCAGCAGTCTAGCCTTGGGAGACCTTAACGAGCAGTACTTC.

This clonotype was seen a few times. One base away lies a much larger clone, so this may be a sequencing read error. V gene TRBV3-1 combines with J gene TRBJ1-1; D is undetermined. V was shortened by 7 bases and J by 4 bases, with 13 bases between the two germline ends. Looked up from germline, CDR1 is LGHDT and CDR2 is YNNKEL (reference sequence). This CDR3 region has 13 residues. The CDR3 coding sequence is TGTGCCAGCAACGTGGATCCGCTCACTGAAGCTTTCTTT. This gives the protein CASNVDPLTEAFF.

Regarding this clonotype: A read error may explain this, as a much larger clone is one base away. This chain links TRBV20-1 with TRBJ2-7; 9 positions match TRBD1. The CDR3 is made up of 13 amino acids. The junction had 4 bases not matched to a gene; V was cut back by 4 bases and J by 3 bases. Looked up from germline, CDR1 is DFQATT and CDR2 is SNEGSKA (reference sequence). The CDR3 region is CSATGTGCYEQYF. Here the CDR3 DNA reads TGCAGTGCTACCGGGACAGGGTGCTACGAGCAGTACTTC.

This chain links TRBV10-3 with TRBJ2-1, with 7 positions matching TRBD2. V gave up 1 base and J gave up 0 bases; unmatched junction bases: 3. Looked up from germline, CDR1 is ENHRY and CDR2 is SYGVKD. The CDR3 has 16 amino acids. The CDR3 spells CAISEFRTSSYNEQFF. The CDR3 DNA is TGTGCCATCAGTGAGTTTAGGACTAGCTCCTACAATGAGCAGTTCTTC.

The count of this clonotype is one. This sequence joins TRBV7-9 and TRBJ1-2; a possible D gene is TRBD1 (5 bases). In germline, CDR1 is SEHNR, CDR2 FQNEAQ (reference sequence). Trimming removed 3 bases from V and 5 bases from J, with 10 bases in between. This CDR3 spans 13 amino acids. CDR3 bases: TGTGCCAGCAGCTTCCAGGGTTGGTATGGCTACACCTTC. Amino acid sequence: CASSFQGWYGYTF.

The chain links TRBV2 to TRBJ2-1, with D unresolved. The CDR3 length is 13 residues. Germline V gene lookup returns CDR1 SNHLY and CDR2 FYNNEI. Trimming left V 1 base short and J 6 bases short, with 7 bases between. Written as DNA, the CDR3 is TGTGCCAGCAGTGAAGTTGACGTCAATGAGCAGTTCTTC. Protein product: CASSEVDVNEQFF.

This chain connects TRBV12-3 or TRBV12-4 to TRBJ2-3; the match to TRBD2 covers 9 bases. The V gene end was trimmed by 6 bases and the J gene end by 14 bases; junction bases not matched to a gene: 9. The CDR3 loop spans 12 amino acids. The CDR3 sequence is CASRGTSSELYF. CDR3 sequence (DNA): TGTGCCAGCAGAGGGACTAGCAGCGAGTTGTATTTT.

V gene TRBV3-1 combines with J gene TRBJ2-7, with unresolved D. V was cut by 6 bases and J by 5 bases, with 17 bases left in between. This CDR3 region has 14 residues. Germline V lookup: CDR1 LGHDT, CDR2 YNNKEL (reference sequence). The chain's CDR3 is CASRMGLHNDEQYF. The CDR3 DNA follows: TGTGCCAGCAGAATGGGCCTCCACAACGACGAGCAGTACTTC.

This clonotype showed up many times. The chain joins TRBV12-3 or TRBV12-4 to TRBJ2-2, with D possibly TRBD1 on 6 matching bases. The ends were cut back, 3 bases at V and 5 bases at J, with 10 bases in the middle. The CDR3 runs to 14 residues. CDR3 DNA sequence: TGTGCCAGCAGTTTGCAGGGGTGGACCGGGGAGCTGTTTTTT. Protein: CASSLQGWTGELFF.

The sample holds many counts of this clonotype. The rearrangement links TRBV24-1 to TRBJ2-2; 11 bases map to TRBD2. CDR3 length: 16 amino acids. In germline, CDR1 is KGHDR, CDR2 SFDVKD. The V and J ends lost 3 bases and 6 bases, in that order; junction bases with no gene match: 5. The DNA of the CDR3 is TGTGCCACCAGTGATCCTTTAGCGGGAGGGCCCGGGGAGCTGTTTTTT. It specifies CATSDPLAGGPGELFF.

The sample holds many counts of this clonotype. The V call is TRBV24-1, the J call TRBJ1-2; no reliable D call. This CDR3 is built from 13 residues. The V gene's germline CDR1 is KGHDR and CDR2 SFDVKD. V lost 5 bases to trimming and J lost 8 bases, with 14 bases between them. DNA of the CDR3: TGTGCCACCAGTGCGGACGGAAGCTTGGGCTACACCTTC. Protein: CATSADGSLGYTF.

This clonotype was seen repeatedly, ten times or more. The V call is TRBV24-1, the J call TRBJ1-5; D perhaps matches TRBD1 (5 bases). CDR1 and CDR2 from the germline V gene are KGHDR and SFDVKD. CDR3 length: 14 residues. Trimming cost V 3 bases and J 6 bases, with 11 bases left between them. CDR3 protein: CATSDIGEAQPQHF. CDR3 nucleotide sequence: TGTGCCACCAGTGATATAGGGGAGGCTCAGCCCCAGCATTTT.

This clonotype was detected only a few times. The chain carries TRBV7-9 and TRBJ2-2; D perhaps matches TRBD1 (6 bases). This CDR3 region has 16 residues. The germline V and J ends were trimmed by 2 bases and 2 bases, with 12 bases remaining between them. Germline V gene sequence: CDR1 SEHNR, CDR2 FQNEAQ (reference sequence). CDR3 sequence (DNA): TGTGCCAGCAGCTTAACCGACAGGACTAACACCGGGGAGCTGTTTTTT. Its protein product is CASSLTDRTNTGELFF. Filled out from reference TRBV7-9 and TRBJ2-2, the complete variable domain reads DTGVSQNPRHKITKRGQNVTFRCDPISEHNRLYWYRQTLGQGPEFLTYFQNEAQLEKSRLLSDRFSAERPKGSFSTLEIQRTEQGDSAMYLCASSLTDRTNTGELFFGEGSRLTVL.

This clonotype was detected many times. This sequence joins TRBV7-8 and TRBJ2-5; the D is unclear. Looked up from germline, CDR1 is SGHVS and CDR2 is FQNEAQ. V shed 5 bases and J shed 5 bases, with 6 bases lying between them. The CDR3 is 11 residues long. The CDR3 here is CASSPLETQYF. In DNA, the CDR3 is TGTGCCAGCAGCCCCCTTGAGACCCAGTACTTC.

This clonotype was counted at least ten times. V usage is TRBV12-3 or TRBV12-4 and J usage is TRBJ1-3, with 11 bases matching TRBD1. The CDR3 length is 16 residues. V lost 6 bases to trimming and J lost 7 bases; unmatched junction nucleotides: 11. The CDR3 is CASRLDRGHFVNTIYF. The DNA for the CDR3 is TGTGCCAGCAGGCTGGACAGGGGGCATTTTGTTAACACCATATATTTT.

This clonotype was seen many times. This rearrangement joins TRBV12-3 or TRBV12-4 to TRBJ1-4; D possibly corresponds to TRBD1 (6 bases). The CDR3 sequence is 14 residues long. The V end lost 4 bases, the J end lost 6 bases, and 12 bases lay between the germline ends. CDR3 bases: TGTGCCAGCAGTTCCAAGGGGGGCGATGAAAAACTGTTTTTT. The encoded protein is CASSSKGGDEKLFF.

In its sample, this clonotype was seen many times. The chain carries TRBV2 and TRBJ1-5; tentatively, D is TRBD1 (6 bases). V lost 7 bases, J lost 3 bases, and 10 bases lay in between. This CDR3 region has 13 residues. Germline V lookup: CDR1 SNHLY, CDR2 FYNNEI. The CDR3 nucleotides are TGTGCCAGCACAGGGGCCTACAATCAGCCCCAGCATTTT. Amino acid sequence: CASTGAYNQPQHF.

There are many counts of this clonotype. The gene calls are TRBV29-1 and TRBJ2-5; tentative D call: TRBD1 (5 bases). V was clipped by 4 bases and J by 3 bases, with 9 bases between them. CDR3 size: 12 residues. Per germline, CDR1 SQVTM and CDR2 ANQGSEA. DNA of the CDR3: TGCAGCGTTGTACCGACAGAAGAGACCCAGTACTTC. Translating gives CSVVPTEETQYF.

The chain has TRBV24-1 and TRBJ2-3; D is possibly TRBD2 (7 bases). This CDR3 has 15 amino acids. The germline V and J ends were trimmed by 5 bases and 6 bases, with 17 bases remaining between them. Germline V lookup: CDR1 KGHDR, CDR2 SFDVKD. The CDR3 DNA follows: TGTGCCACCAGTGCCCTTGGGGGGGGCTCCGATACGCAGTATTTT. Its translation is CATSALGGGSDTQYF.